This paragraph reports one TCR beta chain. This sample was taken from a study of Ad26.COV2.S vaccination and SARS-CoV-2 variants. The overall study: Participant was drawn from the COV1001 Ad26.COV2.S trial arm. Intramuscularly, Ad26.COV2.S was given either once or twice, 56 days apart.

Regarding treatment: some 19 received Ad26.COV2.S at low or high dose, single or two shots; about 5 received placebo; per-sample allocation not given. On day 63 after the first injection, vaccine and placebo recipients gave samples. This table comes from immunoSEQ multiplex PCR, and its TCRdb copy is limited to in-frame clones, with some not included. This sample has approximately 350,000 clones, with 83% found just once. This CDR3 spans 17 amino acids. The specimen was peripheral blood, collected in a trial of Ad26.COV2.S vaccine versus placebo. V and J are TRBV21-1 and TRBJ2-6; the table's TRBD2 call for D was not verified on the DNA. TRBV21-1 is labeled a pseudogene. This clonotype was sampled from a person between 18 and 59 years old who received the Ad26.COV2.S COVID-19 vaccine or a placebo. CDR3 nucleotide sequence: TGTGCCAGCGGGCGACATTCCGCGGGCTCTGGGGCCAACGTCCTGACTTTC. Its protein is CASGRHSAGSGANVLTF.